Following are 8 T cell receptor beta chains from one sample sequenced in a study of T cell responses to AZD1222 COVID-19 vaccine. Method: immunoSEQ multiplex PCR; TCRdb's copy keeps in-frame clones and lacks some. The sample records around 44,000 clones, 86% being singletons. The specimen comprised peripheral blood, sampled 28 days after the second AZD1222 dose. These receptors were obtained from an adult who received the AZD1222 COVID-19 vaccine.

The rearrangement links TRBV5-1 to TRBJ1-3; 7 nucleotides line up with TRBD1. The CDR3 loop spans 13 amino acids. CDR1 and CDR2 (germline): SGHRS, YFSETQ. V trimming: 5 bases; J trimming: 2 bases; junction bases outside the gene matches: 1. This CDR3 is CASRGQTGNTIYF. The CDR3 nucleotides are TGCGCCAGCAGGGGACAGACTGGAAACACCATATATTTT.

The CDR3 region is CASRGQGVETQYF. DNA for the CDR3: TGTGCCAGCAGGGGACAGGGGGTAGAGACCCAGTACTTC. V and J are TRBV28 and TRBJ2-5; TRBD1 matches at 11 bases. The CDR3 loop spans 13 amino acids. J was trimmed by 4 bases and V by 6 bases; bases with no gene match: 1. CDR1 and CDR2 from the germline V gene are MDHEN and SYDVKM.

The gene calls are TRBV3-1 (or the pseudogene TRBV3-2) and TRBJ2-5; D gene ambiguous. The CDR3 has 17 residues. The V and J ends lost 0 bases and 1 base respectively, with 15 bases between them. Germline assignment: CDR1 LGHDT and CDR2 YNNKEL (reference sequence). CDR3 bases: TGTGCCAGCAGCCAAGAAGGCCATTGGGTACTCCAAGAGACCCAGTACTTC. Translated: CASSQEGHWVLQETQYF.

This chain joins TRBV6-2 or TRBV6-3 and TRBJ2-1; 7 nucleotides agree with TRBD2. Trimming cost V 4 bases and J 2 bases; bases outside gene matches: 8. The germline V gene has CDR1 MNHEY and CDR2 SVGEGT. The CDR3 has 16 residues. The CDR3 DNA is TGTGCCAGCAGTTTTACTCTAGCGGATGCCTACAATGAGCAGTTCTTC. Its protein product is CASSFTLADAYNEQFF.

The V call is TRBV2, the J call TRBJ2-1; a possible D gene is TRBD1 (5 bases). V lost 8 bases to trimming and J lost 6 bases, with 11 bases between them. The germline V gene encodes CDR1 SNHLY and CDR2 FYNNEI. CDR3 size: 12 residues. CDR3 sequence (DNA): TGTGCCAGCTGGCCAGGGATCAATGAGCAGTTCTTC. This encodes CASWPGINEQFF.

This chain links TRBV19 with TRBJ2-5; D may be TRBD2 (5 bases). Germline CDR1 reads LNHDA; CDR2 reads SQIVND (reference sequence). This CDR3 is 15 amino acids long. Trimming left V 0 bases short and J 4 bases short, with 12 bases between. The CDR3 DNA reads TGTGCCAGTAGTATAGATTGGGGAGTTGGAGAGACCCAGTACTTC. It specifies CASSIDWGVGETQYF. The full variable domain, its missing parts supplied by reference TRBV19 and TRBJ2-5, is DGGITQSPKYLFRKEGQNVTLSCEQNLNHDAMYWYRQDPGQGLRLIYYSQIVNDFQKGDIAEGYSVSREKKESFPLTVTSAQKNPTAFYLCASSIDWGVGETQYFGPGTRLLVL.

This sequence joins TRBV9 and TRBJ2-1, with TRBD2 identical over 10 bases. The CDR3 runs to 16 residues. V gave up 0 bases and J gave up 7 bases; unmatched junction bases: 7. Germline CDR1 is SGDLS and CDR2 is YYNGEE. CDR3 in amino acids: CASSVELAGVLNEQFF. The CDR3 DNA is TGTGCCAGCAGCGTAGAGCTAGCGGGAGTGTTAAATGAGCAGTTCTTC.

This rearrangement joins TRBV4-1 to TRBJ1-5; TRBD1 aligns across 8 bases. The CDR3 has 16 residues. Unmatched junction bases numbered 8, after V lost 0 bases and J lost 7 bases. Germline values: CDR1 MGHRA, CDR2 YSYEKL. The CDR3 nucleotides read TGCGCCAGCAGCCAAGATTGGACAGGGCAATACCAGCCCCAGCATTTT. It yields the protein CASSQDWTGQYQPQHF.